This TCR beta chain is drawn from a study of blood T cell repertoires in COVID-19. The CDR3 consists of 16 residues. Trimming took 7 bases from V and 3 from J; bases not matched to a gene: 9. Germline CDR1 and CDR2: SNHLY and FYNNEI. This clone was detected a few times. The method was immunoSEQ multiplex PCR; TCRdb's version includes in-frame clones alone and lacks a portion of them. Among approximately 170,000 clones listed, approximately 82% were seen once. The sequence derives from a woman aged 70-85 years who had recovered from COVID-19. The chain carries TRBV2 and TRBJ2-2, with TRBD1 identical over 9 bases. Sequencing input: peripheral blood. As DNA, the CDR3 is TGTGCCAGCAAGGCCTCCGGGACAGGGTACACCGGGGAGCTGTTTTTT. Protein sequence: CASKASGTGYTGELFF.